Shown below are 24 T cell receptor beta chains from a single sample sequenced in a study of beta chain features in type 1 diabetes. Sequencing targeted expressed TCRB transcripts, as all isolated RNA had been reverse transcribed. Data came from immunoSEQ multiplex PCR; TCRdb stores just in-frame clones and leaves some out. Of about 290,000 clones in the sample, about 8% were seen once. Sample: central memory CD4+ T cells from blood. The receptors were gathered from a woman aged 18-30 years in good health.

This clone showed up just a few times. The CDR3, as DNA: TGTGCCAGCAGCTTTGAGCGAGGGGCCAACGTCCTGACTTTC. It codes for CASSFERGANVLTF. The V and J genes are TRBV11-2 and TRBJ2-6; no firm D call. The CDR3 runs to 14 residues. CDR1 SGHAT and CDR2 FQNNGV come from the germline V gene. Between the trimmed V and J ends, which lost 3 bases and 4 bases, there was a span of 7 bases.

This chain uses TRBV7-2 with TRBJ1-1; 9 nucleotides line up with TRBD1. There are 15 residues in the CDR3. Germline V CDR1 and CDR2: SGHTA, FQGNSA. With V trimmed by 1 base and J by 5 bases, 5 bases remained unmatched. CDR3 nucleotide sequence: TGTGCCAGCAGCTTAGTGACAGGGGGTATTACTGAAGCTTTCTTT. Encoded protein: CASSLVTGGITEAFF. Full variable domain (outside the CDR3, taken from reference TRBV7-2 and TRBJ1-1): GAGVSQSPSNKVTEKGKDVELRCDPISGHTALYWYRQSLGQGLEFLIYFQGNSAPDKSGLPSDRFSAERTGGSVSTLTIQRTQQEDSAVYLCASSLVTGGITEAFFGQGTRLTVV.

This clone appeared a few times. This chain joins TRBV4-1 and TRBJ2-5; D not certain. This CDR3 has 16 residues. The germline gives CDR1 MGHRA, CDR2 YSYEKL. V was shortened by 3 bases and J by 5 bases, with 19 bases between the two germline ends. The DNA of the CDR3 is TGCGCCAGCAGCCAGGGAAATCCAGAAATGGGGGAGACCCAGTACTTC. Protein: CASSQGNPEMGETQYF.

V and J are TRBV28 and TRBJ2-1; D possibly uses TRBD1 or TRBD2 (5 bases each). The V and J ends lost 7 bases and 3 bases respectively, with 13 bases between them. The CDR3 covers 14 residues. CDR1 and CDR2 from the germline V gene are MDHEN and SYDVKM. In DNA form, the CDR3 reads TGTGCCAGCAAAGGGGAGATACGCTACAATGAGCAGTTCTTC. Residues: CASKGEIRYNEQFF.

V usage is TRBV5-1 and J usage is TRBJ1-1; 7 nucleotides line up with TRBD1. The CDR3 sequence is 14 residues long. After removal of 4 bases from V and 3 bases from J, the junction contained 6 bases not matched to a gene. In germline, CDR1 is SGHRS, CDR2 YFSETQ. The CDR3 protein is CASSPETGHTEAFF. The DNA of the CDR3 is TGCGCCAGCAGCCCTGAGACAGGGCACACTGAAGCTTTCTTT.

This clone was recorded many times. This rearrangement joins TRBV5-4 to TRBJ2-1; 9 bases are shared with TRBD2. Germline trimming cut 0 bases from V and 4 bases from J; bases unmatched to any gene: 2. The length of the CDR3 is 15 residues. The germline V gene has CDR1 SGHNT and CDR2 YYREEE (reference sequence). The CDR3 loop reads CASSLDLAGYNEQFF. The CDR3 DNA follows: TGTGCCAGCAGCTTGGACCTAGCGGGGTACAATGAGCAGTTCTTC. The full variable domain, completed using reference TRBV5-4 and TRBJ2-1, is ETGVTQSPTHLIKTRGQQVTLRCSSQSGHNTVSWYQQALGQGPQFIFQYYREEENGRGNFPPRFSGLQFPNYSSELNVNALELDDSALYLCASSLDLAGYNEQFFGPGTRLTVL.

In its sample, this clone was seen a few times. This chain uses TRBV7-2 with TRBJ1-3; D not resolved. The CDR3 spans 14 residues. Germline assignment: CDR1 SGHTA and CDR2 FQGNSA. V shed 2 bases and J shed 7 bases, with 12 bases lying between them. This chain's CDR3 is CASSLIGIYNTIYF. CDR3 bases: TGTGCCAGCAGCTTAATTGGGATTTATAACACCATATATTTT.

This clone was seen more than once but under ten times. The chain employs TRBV6-4 and TRBJ2-7; D gene unclear. The CDR3 runs to 11 residues. V was clipped by 4 bases and J by 2 bases, with 3 bases between them. The germline gives CDR1 MRHNA, CDR2 SNTAGT. CDR3 sequence: CASSGTYEQYF. The CDR3 region has the DNA TGTGCCAGCAGTGGGACCTACGAGCAGTACTTC.

The chain combines TRBV7-2 with TRBJ2-5, with 9 bases lining up with TRBD1. Germline V gene sequence: CDR1 SGHTA, CDR2 FQGNSA. This CDR3 contains 14 residues. J gave up 5 bases and V 5 bases, and 6 bases lay outside the gene matches. The CDR3 DNA is TGTGCCAGCAGCGTCACAGGGGGCCGCGAGACCCAGTACTTC. It translates to CASSVTGGRETQYF.

This clone was counted at least ten times. The V gene is TRBV6-6, the J gene TRBJ2-3; TRBD1 agrees at 7 bases. This CDR3 region has 16 residues. Germline V CDR1 and CDR2: MNHNY, SVGAGI (reference sequence). The J segment lost 0 bases and the V segment lost 5 bases, leaving 8 bases of the junction unmatched. CDR3 sequence (DNA): TGTGCCAGCAGTAGGGACGGGACAGTAAGCACAGATACGCAGTATTTT. Protein: CASSRDGTVSTDTQYF.

This sequence joins TRBV7-2 and TRBJ2-5; D not resolved. Germline V CDR1 and CDR2: SGHTA, FQGNSA. CDR3 length: 13 residues. V lost 4 bases and J lost 7, with 13 bases in between. The CDR3 region has the DNA TGTGCCAGCAGCTCACCCGTTGGAGCGACCCAGTACTTC. Amino acids: CASSSPVGATQYF.

As to this clone: This sample also contains other DNA sequences that code for the same CDR3. The V gene is TRBV7-9, the J gene TRBJ1-5, with 7 bases matching TRBD1. In germline, CDR1 is SEHNR, CDR2 FQNEAQ (reference sequence). The CDR3 spans 14 residues. V gave up 5 bases and J gave up 2 bases; unmatched junction bases: 3. The CDR3 spells CASSLDRGNQPQHF. The CDR3 DNA reads TGTGCCAGCAGCCTCGACAGGGGCAATCAGCCCCAGCATTTT.

The chain is built from TRBV9 and TRBJ2-1, with TRBD2 as a possible D gene (5 bases). CDR1 is SGDLS, CDR2 YYNGEE, per germline. There are 15 residues in the CDR3. V dropped 2 bases and J dropped 5 bases, with 14 bases sitting between them. The CDR3 coding sequence is TGTGCCAGCAGCGTGAGACCCGGACTGAACAATGAGCAGTTCTTC. It specifies CASSVRPGLNNEQFF.

This clone was seen a few times. The gene calls are TRBV30 and TRBJ1-1, with D possibly TRBD1 on 5 matching bases. This CDR3 has 13 residues. V dropped 4 bases and J dropped 0 bases, with 9 bases sitting between them. Germline V gene data show CDR1 as GTSNPN and CDR2 as SVGIG (reference sequence). The CDR3 DNA sequence: TGTGCCTGGAATCGGGGACTGAACACTGAAGCTTTCTTT. Amino acid sequence: CAWNRGLNTEAFF.

V and J are TRBV6-5 and TRBJ2-1; D possibly corresponds to TRBD1 (5 bases). V gave up 0 bases and J gave up 7 bases, with 10 bases separating them. The length of the CDR3 is 14 residues. Germline values: CDR1 MNHEY, CDR2 SVGAGI. The CDR3 nucleotides read TGTGCCAGCAGTTACTCGAGGCAGGGAAATGAGCAGTTCTTC. It yields the protein CASSYSRQGNEQFF.

The chain employs TRBV7-3 and TRBJ2-3; D is ambiguous. The CDR3 contains 14 residues. V lost 0 bases, J lost 4 bases, and 8 bases lay in between. CDR1 and CDR2 (germline): SGHTA, FQGTGA. The CDR3 region is CASSLTARADTQYF. CDR3 nucleotides: TGTGCCAGCAGCTTAACCGCCCGGGCAGATACGCAGTATTTT.

There are many counts of this clone. Additional DNA sequences in this sample encode the identical CDR3. The genes are TRBV14 and TRBJ1-5; no clear D gene. The CDR3 extends over 12 amino acids. Germline-derived CDR1 and CDR2 are SGHDN and FVKESK. V was clipped by 3 bases and J by 5 bases, with 5 bases between them. As DNA, the CDR3 is TGTGCCAGCAGCCAGGGATATCAGCCCCAGCATTTT. Its translation: CASSQGYQPQHF.

This clone occurred many times. The V gene is TRBV2, the J gene TRBJ2-1; D is undetermined. V lost 8 bases and J lost 4, with 9 bases in between. CDR1 SNHLY and CDR2 FYNNEI come from the germline V gene. The CDR3 loop spans 12 amino acids. The CDR3 bases are TGTGCCAGCCTCCTGACGTACAATGAGCAGTTCTTC. Translating gives CASLLTYNEQFF.

This clone appeared a few times. The CDR3 here is CASRTSGQITEAFF. DNA of the CDR3: TGTGCCAGCAGAACGTCGGGACAAATCACTGAAGCTTTCTTT. This chain connects TRBV28 to TRBJ1-1; possible D gene TRBD1, 6 bases. With 6 bases removed from V and 4 bases from J, the gap between germline ends came to 15 bases. Germline values: CDR1 MDHEN, CDR2 SYDVKM. The CDR3 contains 14 residues.

This chain connects TRBV29-1 to TRBJ1-2; TRBD1 agrees at 7 bases. The CDR3 loop spans 15 amino acids. V lost 7 bases and J lost 4; bases outside the gene matches: 15. CDR1 is SQVTM and CDR2 is ANQGSEA in the germline V gene. The CDR3 loop is CSGSEDGTAGYGYTF. CDR3 sequence (DNA): TGCAGCGGATCGGAGGACGGGACAGCAGGCTATGGCTACACCTTC.

The chain employs TRBV6-6 and TRBJ2-1, with D perhaps being TRBD1 or TRBD2 (5 bases each). V lost 5 bases and J 0 bases, leaving 8 bases between the germline ends. This CDR3 spans 14 amino acids. Germline lookup yields CDR1 MNHNY and CDR2 SVGAGI (reference sequence). The CDR3 DNA reads TGTGCCAGCAGTCGGGACCGCTCCTACAATGAGCAGTTCTTC. It translates to CASSRDRSYNEQFF.

This clone was found a few times. Other DNA sequences from this sample encode an identical CDR3 as well. V usage is TRBV5-1 and J usage is TRBJ2-3; possibly TRBD1 for D (5 bases). Trimming took 1 base from V and 1 from J, leaving 7 bases between them. Germline V gene sequence: CDR1 SGHRS, CDR2 YFSETQ. The CDR3 sequence is 14 residues long. This CDR3 reads CASSLKGGTDTQYF. The DNA of the CDR3 is TGCGCCAGCAGCTTGAAAGGGGGCACAGATACGCAGTATTTT.

The sample holds many counts of this clone. The chain joins TRBV2 to TRBJ2-3; the match to TRBD1 covers 8 bases. The V gene's germline CDR1 is SNHLY and CDR2 FYNNEI. Trimming removed 5 bases from V and 0 bases from J; junction bases left unmatched: 4. CDR3 length: 15 residues. CDR3 loop: CASSWDRRSTDTQYF. CDR3 nucleotide sequence: TGTGCCAGCAGTTGGGACAGGCGGAGCACAGATACGCAGTATTTT.

This clone was recorded a few times. The chain links TRBV20-1 to TRBJ2-7; TRBD1 aligns across 7 bases. The CDR3 runs 11 residues. V lost 5 bases, J lost 3 bases, and 1 base stayed unmatched. Germline V lookup: CDR1 DFQATT, CDR2 SNEGSKA (reference sequence). The CDR3 DNA is TGCAGTGCTGGGGACAGCTACGAGCAGTACTTC. It specifies CSAGDSYEQYF.